These 25 T cell receptor beta chains were all obtained from the same sample, sequenced in a study of blood T cells in healthy people across ages. A sample-barcoded 5' primer and a J-beta primer mix were used in a second PCR of roughly 6 to 11 cycles. MiXCR, run by TCRdb on the 5' RACE reads, gives a single entry per CDR3 protein. Here the sample spans about 1,500,000 distinct CDR3 sequences, 42% being singletons. The specimen was blood. Every receptor here comes from a woman between 18 and 29 years old in good health.

The chain is built from TRBV4-1 and TRBJ2-7; no clear D. Trimming removed 1 base from V and 0 bases from J, with 13 bases in between. The germline CDR1 and CDR2 sequences are MGHRA and YSYEKL. The CDR3 runs to 16 residues. CDR3 residues: CASSQAPGPSSYEQYF. The CDR3 DNA follows: TGCGCCAGCAGCCAAGCCCCCGGGCCAAGCTCCTACGAGCAGTACTTC.

This clonotype was counted a few times. This sequence joins TRBV6-6 and TRBJ2-3; D gene unclear. Trimming pared 7 bases from V and 6 bases from J, leaving 8 bases between. In germline, CDR1 is MNHNY, CDR2 SVGAGI (reference sequence). This CDR3 has 11 amino acids. For the CDR3, the DNA is TGTGCCAGCACTGCATCCGATACGCAGTATTTT. Its translation is CASTASDTQYF.

This clonotype was recorded at least ten times. CDR3 DNA sequence: TGTGCCATCAGAGATAGACAGGGAACCTACGAGCAGTACTTC. This translates into CAIRDRQGTYEQYF. The gene calls are TRBV10-3 and TRBJ2-7, with 7 bases lining up with TRBD1. The CDR3 runs to 14 residues. Per the germline V gene, CDR1 is ENHRY and CDR2 is SYGVKD. V shed 6 bases, J shed 2 bases, and the junction held 7 bases outside the gene matches.

Comments on this clonotype: Germline and junction disagree at one end, which may indicate a read error. CDR3 bases: TGTGTCAGCTCTCTCCAGGTCTCCACAGATACGCAGTATTTT. It codes for CVSSLQVSTDTQYF. The gene calls are TRBV6-5 and TRBJ2-3; D is unresolved. Per the germline V gene, CDR1 is MNHEY and CDR2 is SVGAGI. This CDR3 comprises 14 residues.

The chain uses TRBV30 and TRBJ2-1, with D possibly being TRBD1 (5 bases). The CDR3 loop spans 12 amino acids. Trimming stripped 3 bases from V and 5 bases from J, with 8 bases between. CDR1 and CDR2 from the germline V gene are GTSNPN and SVGIG (reference sequence). The CDR3 nucleotides are TGTGCCTGGAGGACAGATCACAATGAGCAGTTCTTC. This sequence encodes CAWRTDHNEQFF.

This clonotype was counted only a few times. The chain joins TRBV7-9 to TRBJ1-4; TRBD1 might be the D (5 bases). The CDR3 spans 14 residues. The V gene's germline CDR1 is SEHNR and CDR2 FQNEAQ (reference sequence). The V gene lost 7 bases and the J gene lost 0 bases, with 9 bases spanning the gap. The CDR3 coding sequence is TGTGCCAGCAAGGGACTTGCAACTAATGAAAAACTGTTTTTT. It specifies CASKGLATNEKLFF.

This clonotype was detected a few times. The V gene is TRBV28, the J gene TRBJ1-5, with a possible D match to TRBD1 (5 bases). Germline CDR1 MDHEN, CDR2 SYDVKM. The CDR3 sequence is 15 residues long. Between the trimmed V and J ends, which lost 3 bases and 0 bases, there was a span of 9 bases. The CDR3 nucleotides are TGTGCCAGCAGTTTCCCAGGGCATAGCAATCAGCCCCAGCATTTT. It specifies CASSFPGHSNQPQHF.

This chain joins TRBV20-1 and TRBJ2-1; D is perhaps TRBD2 (5 bases). CDR1 is DFQATT and CDR2 is SNEGSKA in the germline V gene (reference sequence). The CDR3 is 17 amino acids. The V gene lost 0 bases and the J gene lost 0 bases, with 15 bases spanning the gap. CDR3 amino acids: CSARDRSRARSYNEQFF. CDR3 sequence (DNA): TGCAGTGCTAGAGACCGGTCGAGGGCGCGCTCCTACAATGAGCAGTTCTTC.

The chain joins TRBV7-2 to TRBJ1-1; D not resolved. This CDR3 contains 12 residues. Trimming took 2 bases from V and 5 from J, leaving 6 bases between them. From germline, CDR1 is SGHTA and CDR2 FQGNSA. The CDR3 DNA sequence: TGTGCCAGCAGCTTATTTTTGACTGAAGCTTTCTTT. Amino acid sequence: CASSLFLTEAFF.

The chain joins TRBV30 to TRBJ2-1, with 9 nucleotides matching TRBD2. Germline-derived CDR1 and CDR2 are GTSNPN and SVGIG (reference sequence). The junction had 7 bases not matched to a gene; V was cut back by 0 bases and J by 4 bases. This CDR3 spans 16 amino acids. CDR3 bases: TGTGCCTGGAGTGTACGGGCTAGCGGGGAGTACAATGAGCAGTTCTTC. This encodes CAWSVRASGEYNEQFF.

This sequence joins TRBV27 and TRBJ1-6; TRBD1 is a possible D gene (5 bases). This CDR3 is built from 13 residues. Germline CDR1 reads MNHEY; CDR2 reads SMNVEV (reference sequence). V shed 4 bases and J shed 8 bases, with 9 bases lying between them. CDR3 residues: CASSSRADSPLHF. The DNA for the CDR3 is TGTGCCAGCAGTTCCAGGGCGGATTCACCCCTCCACTTT.

This chain uses TRBV14 with TRBJ2-1; D unclear. CDR1 and CDR2 (germline): SGHDN, FVKESK. The CDR3 spans 14 residues. V lost 1 base and J 6 bases, leaving 10 bases between the germline ends. The DNA of the CDR3 is TGTGCCAGCAGCCAAGTCTCCAGATTCAATGAGCAGTTCTTC. This sequence encodes CASSQVSRFNEQFF.

V gene TRBV7-2 combines with J gene TRBJ2-7; 8 bases align to TRBD2. J gave up 3 bases and V 7 bases, and 5 bases lay outside the gene matches. CDR3 length: 13 amino acids. Germline CDR1 SGHTA, CDR2 FQGNSA. CDR3 amino acids: CASNSGGDYEQYF. The CDR3 DNA sequence: TGTGCCAGCAACAGCGGGGGAGACTACGAGCAGTACTTC.

CDR3 sequence reads: CASSPSRQGTGSPLHF. The CDR3 DNA follows: TGTGCCAGCTCACCTTCAAGACAGGGGACGGGTTCACCCCTCCACTTT. The J gene is TRBJ1-6, the V gene TRBV18; 8 positions agree with TRBD1. Germline values: CDR1 KGHSH, CDR2 LQKENI. CDR3 size: 16 residues. Trimming removed 3 bases from V and 9 bases from J; junction bases left unmatched: 10.

This clonotype was found once. The chain recombines TRBV6-1 with TRBJ2-2, with 12 bases lining up with TRBD2. The trim removed 6 bases at V and 5 bases at J, leaving 7 bases unmatched. Germline CDR1 is MNHNS and CDR2 is SASEGT. The CDR3 is 16 amino acids. The CDR3 spells CASRRLAGGSTGELFF. The CDR3 DNA sequence: TGTGCCAGCAGGAGGCTAGCGGGAGGGTCGACCGGGGAGCTGTTTTTT.

This clonotype has a handful of counts. The gene calls are TRBV7-9 and TRBJ1-2, with 8 bases matching TRBD1. CDR1 is SEHNR, CDR2 FQNEAQ, per germline (reference sequence). The CDR3 totals 15 residues. Trimming cost V 4 bases and J 4 bases; bases outside gene matches: 8. The CDR3 region has the DNA TGTGCCAGCAGCTCCTGGACAGGGATAGGCTATGGCTACACCTTC. Its protein is CASSSWTGIGYGYTF.

The V call is TRBV10-3, the J call TRBJ2-1; D is unclear. Germline V gene sequence: CDR1 ENHRY, CDR2 SYGVKD. V was trimmed by 4 bases and J by 5 bases, leaving 6 bases between them. CDR3 length equals 12 residues. CDR3 protein: CAISGVNNEQFF. The CDR3, as DNA: TGTGCCATCAGTGGCGTCAACAATGAGCAGTTCTTC.

The rearrangement links TRBV5-1 to TRBJ1-4, with TRBD1 matching over 9 bases. V shed 4 bases, J shed 8 bases, and the junction held 6 bases outside the gene matches. The length of the CDR3 is 14 residues. Looked up from germline, CDR1 is SGHRS and CDR2 is YFSETQ. The CDR3 DNA reads as TGCGCCAGCAGCCCTGGGACAGGGAGGGAAAAACTGTTTTTT. Protein sequence: CASSPGTGREKLFF.

The chain employs TRBV29-1 and TRBJ2-1; tentatively, D is TRBD1 (6 bases). Germline CDR1 SQVTM, CDR2 ANQGSEA. V lost 8 bases, J lost 9 bases, and 17 bases lay in between. This CDR3 has 12 amino acids. CDR3 protein: CSWDIGGGEQFF. As DNA, the CDR3 is TGCAGCTGGGACATAGGCGGCGGTGAGCAGTTCTTC.

This clonotype was seen a few times. The chain combines TRBV19 with TRBJ2-1, with unresolved D. Trimming shortened V by 6 bases and J by 1 base, and 7 bases separated the two germline ends. This CDR3 is built from 13 residues. CDR1 is LNHDA, CDR2 SQIVND, per germline (reference sequence). The CDR3, as DNA: TGTGCCAGTAGGACCGGGTCCTACAATGAGCAGTTCTTC. Its protein is CASRTGSYNEQFF. Variable domain in full (rest from reference TRBV19 and TRBJ2-1): DGGITQSPKYLFRKEGQNVTLSCEQNLNHDAMYWYRQDPGQGLRLIYYSQIVNDFQKGDIAEGYSVSREKKESFPLTVTSAQKNPTAFYLCASRTGSYNEQFFGPGTRLTVL.

The chain joins TRBV20-1 to TRBJ2-1; D is possibly TRBD1 or TRBD2 (6 bases each). Germline-derived CDR1 and CDR2 are DFQATT and SNEGSKA (reference sequence). V was cut by 1 base and J by 12 bases, with 19 bases left in between. The length of the CDR3 is 14 residues. The CDR3 region is CSARVSRGEGGQFF. The CDR3 DNA follows: TGCAGTGCTAGAGTATCGAGGGGGGAAGGTGGGCAGTTCTTC.

The chain joins TRBV3-1 to TRBJ2-7; 11 bases map to TRBD2. Near its end, the DNA agrees better with TRBJ2-5, so the J call may be wrong. CDR1 is LGHDT, CDR2 YNNKEL, per germline (reference sequence). CDR3 length: 15 amino acids. As DNA, the CDR3 is TGTGCCAGCAGCCAAGCGACTAGCGGGAAAGAGACCCAGTACTTC. The encoded protein is CASSQATSGKETQYF.

The J gene is TRBJ2-1, the V gene TRBV20-1; the match to TRBD1 covers 8 bases. The length of the CDR3 is 15 residues. Germline assignment: CDR1 DFQATT and CDR2 SNEGSKA (reference sequence). V shed 0 bases, J shed 8 bases, and the junction held 9 bases outside the gene matches. CDR3 protein: CSAREQGALLYEQFF. In DNA form, the CDR3 reads TGCAGTGCTAGAGAGCAGGGGGCGTTGCTTTATGAGCAGTTCTTC.

The chain joins TRBV9 to TRBJ2-1, with a possible D match to TRBD2 (6 bases). CDR3 size: 16 residues. V lost 5 bases to trimming and J lost 3 bases, with 18 bases between them. CDR1 and CDR2 (germline): SGDLS, YYNGEE. CDR3: CASRGGGADRYNEQFF. Written as DNA, the CDR3 is TGTGCCAGCAGGGGGGGTGGTGCGGATCGCTACAATGAGCAGTTCTTC.

This clonotype occurred a few times. This chain joins TRBV12-3 or TRBV12-4 and TRBJ2-2; D not resolved. V shed 4 bases and J shed 6 bases, with 12 bases lying between them. This CDR3 contains 14 residues. In nucleotides, the CDR3 is TGTGCCAGCAGTTCCAGCAACCCCCCCGGGGAGCTGTTTTTT. Its translation is CASSSSNPPGELFF.